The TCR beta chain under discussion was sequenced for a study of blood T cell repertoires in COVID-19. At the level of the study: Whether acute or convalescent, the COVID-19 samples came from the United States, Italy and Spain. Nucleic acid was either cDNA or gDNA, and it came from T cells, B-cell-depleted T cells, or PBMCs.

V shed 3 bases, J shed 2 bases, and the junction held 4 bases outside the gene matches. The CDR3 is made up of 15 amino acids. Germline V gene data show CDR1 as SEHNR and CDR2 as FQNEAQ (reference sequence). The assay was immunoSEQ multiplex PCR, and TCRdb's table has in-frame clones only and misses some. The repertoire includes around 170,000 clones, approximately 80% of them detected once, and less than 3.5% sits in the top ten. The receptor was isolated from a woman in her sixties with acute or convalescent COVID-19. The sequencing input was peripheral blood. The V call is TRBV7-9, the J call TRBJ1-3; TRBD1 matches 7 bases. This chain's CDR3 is CASSFTDRAGNTIYF. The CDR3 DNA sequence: TGTGCCAGCAGCTTTACCGACAGGGCTGGAAACACCATATATTTT.